A single sample is the source of the 9 T cell receptor beta chains below, sequenced in a study of blood T cell repertoires in COVID-19. Sequencing used immunoSEQ multiplex PCR; TCRdb keeps in-frame clones, though not all of them. The top ten clones hold 0.7% of a sample with approximately 470,000 clones, about 85% of them seen once. The sequencing sample was made of PBMCs or T cells enriched from blood (not recorded which). These receptors came from a woman aged 18-35 years who had recovered from COVID-19.

V usage is TRBV2 and J usage is TRBJ2-1, with D unclear. The germline V gene has CDR1 SNHLY and CDR2 FYNNEI. The length of the CDR3 is 13 residues. The V end was cut by 8 bases, the J end by 6 bases, with 14 bases between. CDR3 nucleotides: TGTGCCAGCGTATCACCTCCGGTCAATGAGCAGTTCTTC. The encoded protein is CASVSPPVNEQFF.

The V gene is TRBV11-2, the J gene TRBJ1-6, with D possibly matching TRBD1 (6 bases). The CDR3 is 16 residues long. Germline CDR1 and CDR2: SGHAT and FQNNGV. V lost 0 bases and J lost 9, with 15 bases in between. Here the CDR3 DNA reads TGTGCCAGCAGCTTAGACCCGACAGGATGGGGTTCACCCCTCCACTTT. Protein product: CASSLDPTGWGSPLHF.

J is TRBJ1-3 and V is TRBV11-2; D is ambiguous. This CDR3 spans 15 amino acids. Germline V gene lookup returns CDR1 SGHAT and CDR2 FQNNGV. The V gene lost 2 bases and the J gene lost 4 bases, with 12 bases spanning the gap. The CDR3 nucleotides read TGTGCCAGCAGCTTAATGAGGGCAGAGGGAAACACCATATATTTT. This sequence encodes CASSLMRAEGNTIYF.

The CDR3 DNA reads as TGCAGCGTTGGCAGAGGATCCACAGATACGCAGTATTTT. Translation: CSVGRGSTDTQYF. The V gene is TRBV29-1, the J gene TRBJ2-3; D is unclear. CDR3 length: 13 residues. The germline gives CDR1 SQVTM, CDR2 ANQGSEA. Trimming removed 4 bases at V and 2 bases at J, with 10 bases between.

A word on this clone: This sample includes further DNA sequences coding for the same CDR3. This chain connects TRBV5-1 to TRBJ1-2; D is possibly TRBD1 (6 bases). In germline, CDR1 is SGHRS, CDR2 YFSETQ. Trimming took 3 bases from V and 8 from J, leaving 8 bases between them. The CDR3 length is 11 residues. In DNA, the CDR3 is TGCGCCAGCAGCTCAGGGGACGGCTACACCTTC. Protein: CASSSGDGYTF.

J is TRBJ2-3 and V is TRBV4-2; TRBD2 matches 8 bases. V lost 2 bases to trimming and J lost 4 bases; unmatched junction nucleotides: 8. CDR3 size: 16 residues. Germline V gene sequence: CDR1 LGHNA, CDR2 YNFKEQ. CDR3 in DNA: TGTGCCAGCAGCCAACGGAGTAGCGGGGACGCAGATACGCAGTATTTT. Its protein product is CASSQRSSGDADTQYF.

V usage is TRBV27 and J usage is TRBJ1-2; 7 bases are a match to TRBD1. The V segment lost 3 bases and the J segment 8 bases; nucleotides outside the gene matches: 6. CDR1 and CDR2 from the germline V gene are MNHEY and SMNVEV (reference sequence). The CDR3 covers 13 residues. This chain's CDR3 is CASSLTGRRGYTF. Here the CDR3 DNA reads TGTGCCAGCAGTTTGACAGGGAGGAGAGGCTACACCTTC.

The chain couples TRBV30 to TRBJ1-6, with D tentatively TRBD1 (5 bases). V lost 4 bases and J 6 bases, leaving 22 bases between the germline ends. Germline V lookup: CDR1 GTSNPN, CDR2 SVGIG (reference sequence). The length of the CDR3 is 17 residues. The CDR3 bases are TGTGCCTGGATAGGGGATGAGACGCGGACCTTTAATTCACCCCTCCACTTT. It specifies CAWIGDETRTFNSPLHF.

CDR3 amino acids: CASSSPGRPSYEQYF. CDR3 nucleotide sequence: TGTGCCAGCAGTTCCCCCGGCAGGCCGTCCTACGAGCAGTACTTC. The V call is TRBV6-5, the J call TRBJ2-7; D remains unclear. CDR1 is MNHEY, CDR2 SVGAGI, per germline. Trimming left V 4 bases short and J 1 base short, with 14 bases between. The CDR3 extends over 15 amino acids.